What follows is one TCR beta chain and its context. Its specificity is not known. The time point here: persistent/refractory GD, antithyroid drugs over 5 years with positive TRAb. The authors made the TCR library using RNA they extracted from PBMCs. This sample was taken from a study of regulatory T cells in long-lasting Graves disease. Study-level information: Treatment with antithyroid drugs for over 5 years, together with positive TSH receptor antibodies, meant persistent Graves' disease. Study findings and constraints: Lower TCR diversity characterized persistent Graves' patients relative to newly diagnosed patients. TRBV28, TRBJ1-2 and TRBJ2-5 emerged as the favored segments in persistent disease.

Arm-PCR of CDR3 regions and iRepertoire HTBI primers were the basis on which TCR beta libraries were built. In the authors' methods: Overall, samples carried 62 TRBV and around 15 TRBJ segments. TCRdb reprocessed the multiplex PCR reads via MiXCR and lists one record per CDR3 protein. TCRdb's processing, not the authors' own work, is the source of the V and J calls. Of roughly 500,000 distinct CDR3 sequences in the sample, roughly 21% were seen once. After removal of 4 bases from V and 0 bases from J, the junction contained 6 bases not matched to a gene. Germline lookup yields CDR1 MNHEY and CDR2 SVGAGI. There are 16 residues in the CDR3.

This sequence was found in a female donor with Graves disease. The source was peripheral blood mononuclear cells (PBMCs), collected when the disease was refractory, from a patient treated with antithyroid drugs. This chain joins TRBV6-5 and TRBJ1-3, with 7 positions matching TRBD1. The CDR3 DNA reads TGTGCCAGCAGTTCTCTGACAGGGCGCTCTGGAAACACCATATATTTT. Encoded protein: CASSSLTGRSGNTIYF.